The rows below give T cell receptor beta chains drawn from one sample of a study of cytomegalovirus exposure and HLA in healthy donors. Sequencing was performed with immunoSEQ multiplex PCR; in TCRdb, only in-frame clones are kept and a portion is missing. The sample carries 150,000 to 180,000 clones, more than 75% recorded once. Sequenced sample: PBMCs. The receptor set was obtained from a woman under 30 in good health and CMV-seronegative. CDR3s include the opening cysteine and the closing phenylalanine or tryptophan. A D gene is named only where the DNA matches it firmly.

D gene | J gene | V gene | CDR3 protein
NA | TRBJ1-6 | TRBV6-5 | CASSYSSGNNSPLHF
TRBD2 | TRBJ2-1 | TRBV15 | CATSSGRLDEQFF
NA | TRBJ2-7 | TRBV28 | CASRHYEQYF
NA | TRBJ1-6 | TRBV6-6 | CASLQQTGSPLHF
TRBD1 | TRBJ1-5 | TRBV30 | CAWSDTGQGADQPQHF
TRBD1 | TRBJ1-3 | TRBV9 | CASSVATQGAGNTIYF
NA | TRBJ2-1 | TRBV2 | CASSEQGPYNEQFF
NA | TRBJ2-5 | TRBV6-5 | CASKSHAETQYF
TRBD1 | TRBJ2-3 | TRBV5-1 | CASSSGQAGWADTQYF
TRBD1 | TRBJ1-6 | TRBV7-2 | CASSLGDRVSPLHF
TRBD2 | TRBJ2-3 | TRBV30 | CAWSALRTSGSPDTQYF